This T cell receptor (beta chain) stems from a study of vaccination effects on CD4 cells after COVID-19 (dated by TCRdb to between 2021 and 2024). In the study overall: Each participant received two doses of an mRNA SARS-CoV-2 vaccine, either BNT162b2 or mRNA-1273. The study compared SARS-CoV-2 spike-specific CD4+ TCR repertoires before and after mRNA vaccination in COVID-19 convalescent patients and infection-naive vaccine recipients. The full study included approximately nine COVID-19 convalescent patients and a handful of SARS-CoV-2-naive healthy vaccine recipients. Cultures from other donors in the study were sequenced with the Oncomine TCR Beta short-read assay on an Illumina iSeq 100. Findings and caveats that apply to the study as a whole: The study was limited by a small number of convalescent patients, and early post-infection timepoints were lacking. Both infection-induced and vaccine-induced clones contracted markedly at late post-vaccination timepoints, which is consistent with waning T cell responses. Among healthy vaccine recipients, nearly all vaccine-induced clones were SARS-CoV-2 mono-reactive, and only 1 of 255 was cross-reactive with common cold coronaviruses.

To identify antigen-specific CD4+ T cell clonotypes by their expansion, the ViraFEST assay first stimulated PBMC with viral peptide pools and then applied TCR sequencing. After 10 to 11 days of culture, CD4+ T cells were isolated with the EasySep CD4+ T cell isolation kit. Healthy vaccine recipients had no prior SARS-CoV-2 infection, confirmed by negative nucleocapsid antibodies before and after vaccination. About 2.1 million PBMC per well were cultured with 10 ug/ml peptides in IMDM containing 5% human AB serum, around 10 IU/ml IL-2 and gentamicin. Half of the culture medium was replaced with fresh IL-2-containing medium on days 3 and 7. Unless noted otherwise, every peptide stimulation condition was grown in triplicate wells. PBMC were separated from whole blood using Ficoll-Paque Plus gradient centrifugation and were then either cryopreserved at -140C or used fresh. The overlapping peptide pools covered the spike proteins of SARS-CoV-2 and of the common cold coronaviruses HCoV-NL63, HCoV-OC43 and HCoV-229E. Genomic DNA was extracted from cultured CD4+ T cells with the QIAamp micro DNA kit.

Receptors were amplified or captured by the immunoSEQ multiplex PCR assay. TCR beta CDR3 sequencing was performed on DNA from the cultured, isolated CD4+ T cells. The paper's processing steps were these. The analysis removed non-productive TCR sequences, trimmed reads to the CDR3 region, and retained only CDR3s that were 7 or more amino acids long. Antigen-specific clonotypes were identified with the MANAFEST web app by comparing expansion in peptide wells against reference cultures. Positive clones required FDR<0.05 expansion versus reference and all other wells, odds ratio above 5, and frequency above 0.1% in two replicate wells. A clonotype was called cross-reactive if it was significantly expanded both in SARS-CoV-2 spike wells and in at least one common cold coronavirus spike condition. Levenshtein distance calculated with the stringdist R package was used to assess CDR3 similarity, and unrooted trees were constructed with ape in R 3.6.1. Here the immuneACCESS table is served through TCRdb, limited to in-frame sequences with V and J called. Missing clones are a known gap in these copies; in checked studies unresolved V genes cover under half, and the rest lacks a known reason. V, J and clone size are taken as reported in that table, and D and trimming were inferred from the DNA itself. A total of roughly 30,000 clones appear in this sample, around 73% of them only once. The ten top clones hold around 30% of the sample.

This clone has a single count. The clone's antigen remains unknown. One base away there is no much larger clone; base qualities are not given. Sequenced material: CD4+ T cells from PBMCs cultured with HCoV-OC43 spike peptides, taken before COVID-19 vaccination. This specimen's cell subset or site label, per the study, means: HCoV-OC43 spike overlapping peptide pool stimulation. The receptor comes from a human donor who received a COVID-19 vaccine.

The bases are TGTGCCAGCAGCGTTGAGGGAAGAAACACCATATATTTT. This sequence encodes CASSVEGRNTIYF. The chain is encoded by TRBV9 joined to TRBJ1-3; no D gene is confidently identified. Deletion took 2 bases off V and 5 bases off J, with a span of 8 bases between the germline ends. The CDR3 has 13 amino acids, counting the end cysteine and phenylalanine. Just CDR3 DNA is preserved here, 39 bases in frame from base 1. CDR1 and CDR2, per the germline V gene, are SGDLS and YYNGEE.